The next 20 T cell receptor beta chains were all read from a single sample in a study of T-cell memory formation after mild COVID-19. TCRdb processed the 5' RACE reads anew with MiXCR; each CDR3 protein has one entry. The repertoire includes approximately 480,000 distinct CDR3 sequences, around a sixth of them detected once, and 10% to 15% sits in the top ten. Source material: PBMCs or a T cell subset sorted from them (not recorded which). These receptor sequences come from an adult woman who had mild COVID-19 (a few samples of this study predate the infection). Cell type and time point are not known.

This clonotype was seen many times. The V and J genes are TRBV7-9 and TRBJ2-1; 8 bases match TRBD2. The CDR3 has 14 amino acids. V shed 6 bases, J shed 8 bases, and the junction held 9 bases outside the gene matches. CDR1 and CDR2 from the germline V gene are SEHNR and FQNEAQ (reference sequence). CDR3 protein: CASRPGGLFDEQFF. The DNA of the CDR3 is TGTGCCAGCAGGCCGGGGGGGTTATTTGATGAGCAGTTCTTC.

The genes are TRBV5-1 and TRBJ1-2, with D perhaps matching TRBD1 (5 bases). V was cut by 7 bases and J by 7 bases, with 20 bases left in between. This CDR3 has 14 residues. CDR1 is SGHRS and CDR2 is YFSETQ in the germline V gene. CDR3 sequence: CASADGTRSTGYTF. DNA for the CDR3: TGCGCCAGCGCCGACGGGACTCGATCGACTGGCTACACCTTC.

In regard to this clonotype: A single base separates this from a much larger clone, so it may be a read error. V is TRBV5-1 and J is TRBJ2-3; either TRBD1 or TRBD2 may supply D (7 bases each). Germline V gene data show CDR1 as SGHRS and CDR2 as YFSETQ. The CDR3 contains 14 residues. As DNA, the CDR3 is TGCGCCAGCAGCCGGGGGGACAGCAAAGATACGCAGTATTTT. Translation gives CASSRGDSKDTQYF.

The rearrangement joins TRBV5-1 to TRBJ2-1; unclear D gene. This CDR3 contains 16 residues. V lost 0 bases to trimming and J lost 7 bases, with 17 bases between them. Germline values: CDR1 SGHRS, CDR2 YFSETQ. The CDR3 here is CASSLGPQVGLNEQFF. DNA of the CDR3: TGCGCCAGCAGCTTGGGACCCCAGGTAGGGTTAAATGAGCAGTTCTTC. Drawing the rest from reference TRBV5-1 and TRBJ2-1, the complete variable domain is KAGVTQTPRYLIKTRGQQVTLSCSPISGHRSVSWYQQTPGQGLQFLFEYFSETQRNKGNFPGRFSGRQFSNSRSEMNVSTLELGDSALYLCASSLGPQVGLNEQFFGPGTRLTVL.

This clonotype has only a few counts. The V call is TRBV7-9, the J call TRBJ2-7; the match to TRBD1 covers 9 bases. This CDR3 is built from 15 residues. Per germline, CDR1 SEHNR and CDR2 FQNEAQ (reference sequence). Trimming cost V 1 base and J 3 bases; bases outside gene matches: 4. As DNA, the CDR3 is TGTGCCAGCAGCTTAGTCCGGGACAGGGACTACGAGCAGTACTTC. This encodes CASSLVRDRDYEQYF.

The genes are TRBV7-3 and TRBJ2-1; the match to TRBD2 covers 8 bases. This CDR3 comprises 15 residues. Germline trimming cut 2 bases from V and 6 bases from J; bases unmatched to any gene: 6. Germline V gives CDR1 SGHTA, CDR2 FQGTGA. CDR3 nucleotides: TGTGCCAGCAGCTTACTGGGGACTAGGACCAATGAGCAGTTCTTC. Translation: CASSLLGTRTNEQFF.

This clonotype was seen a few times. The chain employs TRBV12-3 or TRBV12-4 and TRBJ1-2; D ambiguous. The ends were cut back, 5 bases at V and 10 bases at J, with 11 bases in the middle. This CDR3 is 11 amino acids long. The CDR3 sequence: CASSGPPTYTF. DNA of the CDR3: TGTGCCAGCAGTGGCCCCCCTACCTACACCTTC.

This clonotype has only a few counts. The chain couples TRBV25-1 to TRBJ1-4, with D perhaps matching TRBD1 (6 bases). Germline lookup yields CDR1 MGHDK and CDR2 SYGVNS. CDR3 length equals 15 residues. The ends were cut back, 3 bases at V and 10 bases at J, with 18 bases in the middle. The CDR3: CASSDPQGNRGKLFF. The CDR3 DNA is TGTGCCAGCAGTGACCCACAGGGAAACCGAGGAAAACTGTTTTTT.

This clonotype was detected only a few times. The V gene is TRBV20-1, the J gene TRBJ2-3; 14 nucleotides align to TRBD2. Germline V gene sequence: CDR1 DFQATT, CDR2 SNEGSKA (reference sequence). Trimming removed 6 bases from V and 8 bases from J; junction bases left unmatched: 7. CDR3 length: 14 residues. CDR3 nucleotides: TGCAGTGCCGGGACTAGCGGGGGATCGGGTACGCAGTATTTT. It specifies CSAGTSGGSGTQYF.

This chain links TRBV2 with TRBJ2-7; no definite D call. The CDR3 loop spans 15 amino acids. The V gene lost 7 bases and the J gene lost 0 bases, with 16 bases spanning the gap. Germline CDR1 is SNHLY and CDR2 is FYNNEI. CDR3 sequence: CASTGELNYSYEQYF. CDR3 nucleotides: TGTGCCAGCACTGGCGAGCTGAATTACTCCTACGAGCAGTACTTC.

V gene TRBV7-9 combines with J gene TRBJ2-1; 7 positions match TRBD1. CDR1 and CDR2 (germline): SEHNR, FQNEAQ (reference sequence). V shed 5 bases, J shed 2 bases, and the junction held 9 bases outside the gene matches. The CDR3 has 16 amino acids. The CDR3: CASSLSGQVTYNEQFF. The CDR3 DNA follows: TGTGCCAGCAGCCTATCCGGACAGGTCACCTACAATGAGCAGTTCTTC.

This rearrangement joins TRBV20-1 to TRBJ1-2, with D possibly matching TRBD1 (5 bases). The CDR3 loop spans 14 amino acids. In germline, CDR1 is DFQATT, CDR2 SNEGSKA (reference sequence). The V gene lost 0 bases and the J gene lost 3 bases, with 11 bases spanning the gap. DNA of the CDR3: TGCAGTGCTAGAGAGACTGCCAGGGACTATGGCTACACCTTC. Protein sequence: CSARETARDYGYTF.

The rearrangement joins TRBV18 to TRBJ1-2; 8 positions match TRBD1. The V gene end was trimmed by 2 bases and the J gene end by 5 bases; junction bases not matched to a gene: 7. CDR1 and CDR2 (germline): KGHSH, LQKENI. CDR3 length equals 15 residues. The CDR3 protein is CASSPTGQGNYGYTF. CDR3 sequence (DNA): TGTGCCAGCTCACCAACCGGACAGGGCAATTATGGCTACACCTTC.

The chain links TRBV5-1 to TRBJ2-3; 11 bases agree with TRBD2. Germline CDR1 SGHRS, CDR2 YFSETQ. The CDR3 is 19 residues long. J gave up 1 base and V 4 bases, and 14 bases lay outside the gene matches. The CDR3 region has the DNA TGCGCCAGCAGCGACGTAGCGGGGGGGTCGGCTGACGGCACAGATACGCAGTATTTT. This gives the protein CASSDVAGGSADGTDTQYF. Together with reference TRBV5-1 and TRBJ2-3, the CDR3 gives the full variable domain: KAGVTQTPRYLIKTRGQQVTLSCSPISGHRSVSWYQQTPGQGLQFLFEYFSETQRNKGNFPGRFSGRQFSNSRSEMNVSTLELGDSALYLCASSDVAGGSADGTDTQYFGPGTRLTVL.

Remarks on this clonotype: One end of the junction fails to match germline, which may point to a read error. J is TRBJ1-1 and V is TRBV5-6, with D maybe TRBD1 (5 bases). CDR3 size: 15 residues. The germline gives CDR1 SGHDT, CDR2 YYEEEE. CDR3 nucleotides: TGTGCAAGCAGCATCACCGGGACTTGGGGCACTGAAGCTTTCTTT. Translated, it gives CASSITGTWGTEAFF.

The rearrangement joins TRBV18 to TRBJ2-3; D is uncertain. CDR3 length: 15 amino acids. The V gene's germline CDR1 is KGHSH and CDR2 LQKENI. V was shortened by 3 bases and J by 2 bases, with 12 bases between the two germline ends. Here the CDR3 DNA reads TGTGCCAGCTCACCGATGCTATCTCCCACAGATACGCAGTATTTT. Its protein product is CASSPMLSPTDTQYF.

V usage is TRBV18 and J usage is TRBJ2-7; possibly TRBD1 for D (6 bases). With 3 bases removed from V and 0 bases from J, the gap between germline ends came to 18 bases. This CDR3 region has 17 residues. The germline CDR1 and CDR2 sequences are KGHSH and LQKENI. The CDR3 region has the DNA TGTGCCAGCTCACCCAACTTAATGGACAGTCTCTCCTACGAGCAGTACTTC. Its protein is CASSPNLMDSLSYEQYF.

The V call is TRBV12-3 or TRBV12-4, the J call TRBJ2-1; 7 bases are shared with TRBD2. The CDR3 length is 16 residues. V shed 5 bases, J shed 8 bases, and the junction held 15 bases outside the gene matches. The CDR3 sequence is CASSVATSAPPHEQFF. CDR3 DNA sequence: TGTGCCAGCAGTGTCGCCACTAGCGCTCCCCCCCATGAGCAGTTCTTC.

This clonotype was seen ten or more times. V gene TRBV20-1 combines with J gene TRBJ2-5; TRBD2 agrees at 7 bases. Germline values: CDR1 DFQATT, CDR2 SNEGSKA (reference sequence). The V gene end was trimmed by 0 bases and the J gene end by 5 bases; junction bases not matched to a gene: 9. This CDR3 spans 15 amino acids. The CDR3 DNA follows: TGCAGTGCTAGAGACGGGACTACAGCCTTTGAGACCCAGTACTTC. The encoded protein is CSARDGTTAFETQYF.

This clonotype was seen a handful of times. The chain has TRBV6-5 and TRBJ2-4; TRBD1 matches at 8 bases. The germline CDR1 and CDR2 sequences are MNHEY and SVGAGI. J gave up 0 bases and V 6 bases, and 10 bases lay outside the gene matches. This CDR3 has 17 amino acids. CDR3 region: CASSVGQGRLAKNIQYF. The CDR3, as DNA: TGTGCCAGCAGCGTCGGACAGGGCAGACTAGCCAAAAACATTCAGTACTTC.